The sequence of this T cell receptor (beta chain) was determined in a study of blood T cell repertoires in COVID-19. Overall study: There were acute and convalescent COVID-19 samples, and they came from the United States, Italy and Spain. Sources were T cells, B-cell-depleted T cells, or PBMCs; the material itself was cDNA or gDNA.

In the original processing: How many nucleated cells were present was estimated from reference gene primer amplification. Libraries were prepared by immunoSEQ multiplex PCR; TCRdb keeps only in-frame clonotypes and omits some of them. V, J and clone size reflect that table, while D and trimming were determined from the DNA. The sample lists around 100,000 clones, 84% occurring once. V was pared by 7 bases and J by 0 bases, with 4 bases of the junction left unmatched. Germline V gene lookup returns CDR1 WSHSY and CDR2 SAAADI. The CDR3 covers 14 residues. The specimen was peripheral blood. The V gene is TRBV10-2, the J gene TRBJ1-1, with 8 bases that match TRBD1. This TCR derives from a human donor in a cohort sampled during active COVID-19. Written as DNA, the CDR3 is TGCGCCAGCAACCCGGGACAGGTGAACACTGAAGCTTTCTTT. It yields the protein CASNPGQVNTEAFF.